This T cell receptor (beta chain) comes out of a study of T cell clones after liver transplantation. V dropped 5 bases and J dropped 0 bases, with 11 bases sitting between them. The CDR3 consists of 15 residues. Germline-derived CDR1 and CDR2 are SGHTA and FQGNSA. Profiling relied on immunoSEQ multiplex PCR, and the TCRdb table lists in-frame clones only, not all of them. This table holds tens of thousands of clones, over 80% found once. Source: CD4+ T cells from blood, taken at the 22-month timepoint. This clonotype was sampled from a human patient who received a liver transplant. The T cells may come from the graft donor. This chain uses TRBV7-2 with TRBJ1-3; D is perhaps TRBD1 (5 bases). Here the CDR3 DNA reads TGTGCCAGCAGCCAGGGCTCGGCCTCTGGAAACACCATATATTTT. Residues: CASSQGSASGNTIYF.